One and the same sample provided the 19 T cell receptor beta chains below, sequenced in a study of cytomegalovirus exposure and HLA in healthy donors (dated by TCRdb to the late 2010s). Libraries came from the immunoSEQ multiplex PCR assay. In TCRdb, the immuneACCESS table is reduced to in-frame sequences with V and J assigned. These tables do not hold every clone; where another copy was compared, an unresolved V gene accounts for under half, and the others remain unexplained. A total of about 130,000 clones appear in this sample, 94% of them only once. The biggest ten clones account for more than 0.9% of the sample. Sequences were obtained from PBMCs. These receptors were taken from a woman aged 18-29 years in good health and CMV-seronegative.

The chain has TRBV7-6 and TRBJ2-5; possible D gene TRBD2, 7 bases. The CDR3 totals 16 residues. With 1 base removed from V and 5 bases from J, the gap between germline ends came to 17 bases. CDR1 and CDR2 (germline): SGHVS, FNYEAQ. The CDR3 sequence is CASSLVVGGAAETQYF. CDR3 nucleotide sequence: TGTGCCAGCAGCTTAGTTGTGGGGGGGGCCGCGGAGACCCAGTACTTC.

CDR3 in DNA: TGCAGCGTCCAATCGACAGGGGTCGGCGGCTACACCTTC. This translates into CSVQSTGVGGYTF. The J gene is TRBJ1-2, the V gene TRBV29-1; TRBD1 matches at 8 bases. V was clipped by 6 bases and J by 8 bases; unmatched bases: 11. CDR1 SQVTM and CDR2 ANQGSEA come from the germline V gene. This CDR3 contains 13 residues.

The chain carries TRBV9 and TRBJ1-5; D may be TRBD1 (5 bases). There are 15 residues in the CDR3. V dropped 4 bases and J dropped 0 bases, with 11 bases sitting between them. Germline V CDR1 and CDR2: SGDLS, YYNGEE. The CDR3 protein is CASSTDSHSNQPQHF. DNA for the CDR3: TGTGCCAGCAGCACCGACAGCCATAGCAATCAGCCCCAGCATTTT.

The V call is TRBV18, the J call TRBJ2-7, with unresolved D. The CDR3 is 14 amino acids. Germline CDR1 reads KGHSH; CDR2 reads LQKENI. V gave up 1 base and J gave up 3 bases, with 10 bases separating them. CDR3 coding DNA: TGTGCCAGCTCACCACGTTACGACAACTACGAGCAGTACTTC. As protein: CASSPRYDNYEQYF.

J is TRBJ1-6 and V is TRBV5-1; 8 nucleotides line up with TRBD1. The CDR3 covers 14 residues. Germline V gene data show CDR1 as SGHRS and CDR2 as YFSETQ. With 4 bases clipped from V and 8 bases from J, the junction kept 5 bases outside the gene matches. This CDR3 reads CASSPGQGDSPLHF. DNA for the CDR3: TGCGCCAGCAGCCCCGGACAGGGAGATTCACCCCTCCACTTT.

This chain joins TRBV18 and TRBJ2-1, with 7 bases matching TRBD2. The V gene's germline CDR1 is KGHSH and CDR2 LQKENI. Trimming removed 2 bases from V and 4 bases from J; junction bases left unmatched: 8. CDR3 size: 16 residues. The CDR3, as DNA: TGTGCCAGCTCACCATGGGCGGGAGACAAGTACAATGAGCAGTTCTTC. Its translation: CASSPWAGDKYNEQFF. Looking up the rest from reference TRBV18 and TRBJ2-1 gives the full variable domain: NAGVMQNPRHLVRRRGQEARLRCSPMKGHSHVYWYRQLPEEGLKFMVYLQKENIIDESGMPKERFSAEFPKEGPSILRIQQVVRGDSAAYFCASSPWAGDKYNEQFFGPGTRLTVL.

In its sample, this clone was seen a few times. V and J are TRBV28 and TRBJ1-6; no reliable D call. The CDR3 extends over 12 amino acids. Trimming pared 6 bases from V and 9 bases from J, leaving 9 bases between. CDR1 MDHEN and CDR2 SYDVKM come from the germline V gene. This CDR3 reads CASSFTGSPLHF. CDR3 DNA sequence: TGTGCCAGCAGCTTTACGGGTTCACCCCTCCACTTT. The variable domain in full, completed from reference TRBV28 and TRBJ1-6, reads DVKVTQSSRYLVKRTGEKVFLECVQDMDHENMFWYRQDPGLGLRLIYFSYDVKMKEKGDIPEGYSVSREKKERFSLILESASTNQTSMYLCASSFTGSPLHFGNGTRLTVT.

The V gene is TRBV4-1, the J gene TRBJ1-1; maybe TRBD1 (5 bases). Trimming cost V 6 bases and J 3 bases, with 17 bases left between them. The CDR3 is 15 residues long. Looked up from germline, CDR1 is MGHRA and CDR2 is YSYEKL. Here the CDR3 DNA reads TGCGCCAGCAGTCAACAGATGGCAGGGTACACTGAAGCTTTCTTT. Its protein product is CASSQQMAGYTEAFF.

This clone occurred once. The chain links TRBV2 to TRBJ2-7, with D uncertain. Deletions cut 6 bases from V and 3 bases from J, with 6 bases between. The germline gives CDR1 SNHLY, CDR2 FYNNEI. The CDR3 consists of 11 residues. The CDR3 DNA reads TGTGCCAGCAGACGCGACTACGAGCAGTACTTC. This encodes CASRRDYEQYF. The whole variable domain, filled in from reference TRBV2 and TRBJ2-7, reads EPEVTQTPSHQVTQMGQEVILRCVPISNHLYFYWYRQILGQKVEFLVSFYNNEISEKSEIFDDQFSVERPDGSNFTLKIRSTKLEDSAMYFCASRRDYEQYFGPGTRLTVT.

This chain uses TRBV5-6 with TRBJ1-5, with D uncertain. Germline CDR1 SGHDT, CDR2 YYEEEE. The CDR3 loop spans 14 amino acids. Trimming took off 0 bases at V and 4 bases at J, with 8 bases between the two ends. The CDR3 region is CASSLAQKNQPQHF. The CDR3 DNA reads TGTGCCAGCAGCTTGGCACAGAAAAATCAGCCCCAGCATTTT.

The genes are TRBV6-6 and TRBJ2-3; D perhaps matches TRBD2 (6 bases). The germline V gene has CDR1 MNHNY and CDR2 SVGAGI (reference sequence). Trimming took 6 bases from V and 2 from J, leaving 18 bases between them. This CDR3 is 16 amino acids long. CDR3 residues: CASSDRGSGTTDTQYF. CDR3 bases: TGTGCCAGCAGCGACCGAGGTAGCGGTACCACAGATACGCAGTATTTT.

Notes on this clone: The sample carries other DNA sequences with the same CDR3. This chain connects TRBV28 to TRBJ1-2; possibly TRBD1 for D (6 bases). Trimming stripped 5 bases from V and 5 bases from J, with 9 bases between. The CDR3 spans 12 residues. Germline V gives CDR1 MDHEN, CDR2 SYDVKM. CDR3 in DNA: TGTGCCAGCAGTCCGACAGGTTATGGCTACACCTTC. As protein: CASSPTGYGYTF.

The rearrangement uses TRBV5-6 and TRBJ2-6; perhaps TRBD2 as D (5 bases). Germline V gene lookup returns CDR1 SGHDT and CDR2 YYEEEE. V was pared by 4 bases and J by 4 bases, with 6 bases between. The CDR3 is 13 amino acids. The CDR3 protein is CASSPGGANVLTF. The CDR3 DNA reads TGTGCCAGCAGCCCGGGGGGGGCCAACGTCCTGACTTTC.

CDR3 DNA: TGTGCCAGCGAGGGGGGGAGAAGTTTGAATGAGCAGTTCTTC. Protein: CASEGGRSLNEQFF. J is TRBJ2-1 and V is TRBV28; a weak D match, TRBD2 (7 bases). CDR1 and CDR2 (germline): MDHEN, SYDVKM. CDR3 length equals 14 residues. The V end lost 8 bases, the J end lost 7 bases, and 18 bases lay between the germline ends.

The chain recombines TRBV5-1 with TRBJ1-5; D is ambiguous. Germline values: CDR1 SGHRS, CDR2 YFSETQ. The CDR3 extends over 15 amino acids. The V and J ends lost 2 bases and 4 bases respectively, with 13 bases between them. The CDR3 DNA reads TGCGCCAGCAGCTTACTAGACCCGAAAAATCAGCCCCAGCATTTT. It codes for CASSLLDPKNQPQHF. The whole variable domain, remainder taken from reference TRBV5-1 and TRBJ1-5, is KAGVTQTPRYLIKTRGQQVTLSCSPISGHRSVSWYQQTPGQGLQFLFEYFSETQRNKGNFPGRFSGRQFSNSRSEMNVSTLELGDSALYLCASSLLDPKNQPQHFGDGTRLSIL.

The chain links TRBV18 to TRBJ2-1; possible D gene TRBD2, 6 bases. The V end lost 6 bases, the J end lost 7 bases, and 19 bases lay between the germline ends. This CDR3 has 15 residues. Per germline, CDR1 KGHSH and CDR2 LQKENI. CDR3 sequence: CASSDPGSRVNEQFF. DNA of the CDR3: TGTGCCAGCTCCGACCCCGGGAGTAGGGTAAATGAGCAGTTCTTC.

The gene calls are TRBV28 and TRBJ1-5, with 7 bases matching TRBD1. J was trimmed by 0 bases and V by 7 bases; bases with no gene match: 12. The CDR3 is made up of 17 amino acids. Per the germline V gene, CDR1 is MDHEN and CDR2 is SYDVKM. The CDR3 DNA is TGTGCCAGCACCAGACAGGGATGGGGATATAGCAATCAGCCCCAGCATTTT. Amino acid sequence: CASTRQGWGYSNQPQHF. Drawing the rest from reference TRBV28 and TRBJ1-5, the complete variable domain is DVKVTQSSRYLVKRTGEKVFLECVQDMDHENMFWYRQDPGLGLRLIYFSYDVKMKEKGDIPEGYSVSREKKERFSLILESASTNQTSMYLCASTRQGWGYSNQPQHFGDGTRLSIL.

The chain has TRBV14 and TRBJ2-2, with D perhaps TRBD1 (5 bases). V shed 4 bases and J shed 6 bases, with 24 bases lying between them. CDR1 and CDR2 from the germline V gene are SGHDN and FVKESK. The CDR3 covers 18 residues. The CDR3 loop reads CASSRAGMSTVVAGELFF. CDR3 in DNA: TGTGCCAGCAGCCGTGCAGGGATGTCTACGGTTGTGGCCGGGGAGCTGTTTTTT.

This chain links TRBV4-1 with TRBJ1-1; no clear D gene. Trimming stripped 5 bases from V and 2 bases from J, with 21 bases between. Germline CDR1 MGHRA, CDR2 YSYEKL. The CDR3 sequence is 17 residues long. Here the CDR3 reads CASSDQGRQRGNTEAFF. The CDR3 DNA follows: TGCGCCAGCAGCGATCAAGGGAGGCAGAGAGGAAACACTGAAGCTTTCTTT.